These 18 T cell receptor beta chains were sequenced from one sample in a study of cytomegalovirus exposure and HLA in healthy donors. The PCR used 60 Vbeta and 13 Jbeta primers. Data came from immunoSEQ multiplex PCR; TCRdb stores just in-frame clones and leaves some out. Of roughly 200,000 clones listed, roughly 74% are singletons. Specimen: PBMCs. The source is a female donor in good health and CMV-seronegative.

The V and J genes are TRBV7-2 and TRBJ2-3; 8 bases are a match to TRBD2. Germline V lookup: CDR1 SGHTA, CDR2 FQGNSA. The CDR3 runs to 15 residues. Trimming removed 4 bases from V and 1 base from J; junction bases left unmatched: 4. The CDR3 DNA reads TGTGCCAGCAGCTCCCTAGCGGGTCGCACAGATACGCAGTATTTT. Protein product: CASSSLAGRTDTQYF.

The chain couples TRBV28 to TRBJ2-7; 8 bases line up with TRBD1. From germline, CDR1 is MDHEN and CDR2 SYDVKM. The CDR3 totals 16 residues. V dropped 6 bases and J dropped 6; count of bases not matched to a gene: 16. The CDR3 region is CASSPPGQGANSEQYF. The DNA of the CDR3 is TGTGCCAGCAGCCCCCCCGGACAGGGAGCCAATTCCGAGCAGTACTTC. The full variable domain, with the rest looked up from reference TRBV28 and TRBJ2-7, is DVKVTQSSRYLVKRTGEKVFLECVQDMDHENMFWYRQDPGLGLRLIYFSYDVKMKEKGDIPEGYSVSREKKERFSLILESASTNQTSMYLCASSPPGQGANSEQYFGPGTRLTVT.

J is TRBJ2-6 and V is TRBV5-6; no reliable D call. From germline, CDR1 is SGHDT and CDR2 YYEEEE. The ends were cut back, 4 bases at V and 0 bases at J, with 17 bases in the middle. The CDR3 is 18 residues long. The CDR3 sequence: CASSPIIAVDSGANVLTF. The CDR3 bases are TGTGCCAGCAGCCCTATCATCGCGGTGGACTCTGGGGCCAACGTCCTGACTTTC.

The rearrangement joins TRBV9 to TRBJ2-2; a weak D match, TRBD1 (5 bases). Trimming removed 0 bases from V and 4 bases from J, with 7 bases in between. CDR3 length equals 14 residues. From germline, CDR1 is SGDLS and CDR2 YYNGEE. The CDR3 here is CASSVDRSTGELFF. Here the CDR3 DNA reads TGTGCCAGCAGCGTAGACAGGAGCACCGGGGAGCTGTTTTTT.

V and J are TRBV23-1 and TRBJ2-1, with 9 bases aligning to TRBD1. TRBV23-1 is an ORF, with its function uncertain. CDR3 size: 12 residues. Germline trimming cut 6 bases from V and 7 bases from J; bases unmatched to any gene: 1. The CDR3 loop reads CASRTGGNEQFF. The CDR3 DNA follows: TGCGCCAGCAGGACAGGGGGAAATGAGCAGTTCTTC.

DNA of the CDR3: TGTGCCACCCAGCGGGGGACCACAGATACGCAGTATTTT. Its protein is CATQRGTTDTQYF. V is TRBV15 and J is TRBJ2-3; 8 bases are a match to TRBD2. The trim removed 8 bases at V and 2 bases at J, leaving 3 bases unmatched. The CDR3 runs 13 residues. Germline V gene data show CDR1 as LNHNV and CDR2 as YYDKDF (reference sequence). Using reference TRBV15 and TRBJ2-3 for the parts outside the CDR3, the full variable domain is DAMVIQNPRYQVTQFGKPVTLSCSQTLNHNVMYWYQQKSSQAPKLLFHYYDKDFNNEADTPDNFQSRRPNTSFCFLDIRSPGLGDTAMYLCATQRGTTDTQYFGPGTRLTVL.

V usage is TRBV30 and J usage is TRBJ2-7, with D tentatively TRBD2 (5 bases). Germline lookup yields CDR1 GTSNPN and CDR2 SVGIG (reference sequence). The germline V and J ends were trimmed by 5 bases and 0 bases, with 14 bases remaining between them. This CDR3 contains 14 residues. For the CDR3, the DNA is TGTGCCTGGGACTACCAAACCGGCTCCTACGAGCAGTACTTC. The encoded protein is CAWDYQTGSYEQYF.

The CDR3 bases are TGTGCCAGCACCCAGTGGGGTAGCGGGACCTACGAGCAGTACTTC. It is translated as CASTQWGSGTYEQYF. This sequence joins TRBV6-5 and TRBJ2-7; TRBD2 agrees at 8 bases. CDR1 is MNHEY, CDR2 SVGAGI, per germline. The CDR3 spans 15 residues. With 7 bases clipped from V and 2 bases from J, the junction kept 10 bases outside the gene matches.

V is TRBV4-3 and J is TRBJ2-1, with 9 bases that match TRBD1. Per germline, CDR1 LGHNA and CDR2 YSLEER. The J segment lost 10 bases and the V segment lost 3 bases, leaving 16 bases of the junction unmatched. CDR3 length: 17 residues. CDR3 loop: CASSHTTTGGTGAEQFF. CDR3 nucleotide sequence: TGCGCCAGCAGCCATACTACGACAGGGGGGACGGGGGCAGAGCAGTTCTTC.

Comments on this clone: One junction end does not reproduce the germline sequence, and a read error may be involved. This rearrangement joins TRBV7-8 to TRBJ1-1; 8 bases align to TRBD1. The CDR3 contains 15 residues. Germline V CDR1 and CDR2: SGHVS, FQNEAQ. CDR3 sequence reads: CASSLGQGGNTEAFF. CDR3 nucleotides: TGTGCCAGCAGTTTAGGACAGGGAGGGAACACTGAAGCTTTCTTT. The complete variable domain, with remaining parts taken from reference TRBV7-8 and TRBJ1-1, reads GAGVSQSPRYKVAKRGQDVALRCDPISGHVSLFWYQQALGQGPEFLTYFQNEAQLDKSGLPSDRFFAERPEGSVSTLKIQRTQQEDSAVYLCASSLGQGGNTEAFFGQGTRLTVV.

Notes on this clone: Germline is not matched at one junction end, which may reflect a read error. The chain employs TRBV7-9 and TRBJ2-1; 9 bases match TRBD1. Germline CDR1 SEHNR, CDR2 FQNEAQ (reference sequence). The CDR3 covers 15 residues. CDR3 sequence reads: CSSSSSPDRGNEQFF. The CDR3 nucleotides are TGTTCCAGCAGTTCTTCCCCGGACAGGGGTAATGAGCAGTTCTTC. The full variable domain, its missing parts supplied by reference TRBV7-9 and TRBJ2-1, is DTGVSQNPRHKITKRGQNVTFRCDPISEHNRLYWYRQTLGQGPEFLTYFQNEAQLEKSRLLSDRFSAERPKGSFSTLEIQRTEQGDSAMYLCSSSSSPDRGNEQFFGPGTRLTVL.

This sequence joins TRBV27 and TRBJ2-1; maybe TRBD2 (5 bases). Germline CDR1 is MNHEY and CDR2 is SMNVEV (reference sequence). CDR3 size: 12 residues. Trimming stripped 0 bases from V and 10 bases from J, with 7 bases between. CDR3 sequence: CASSLSGEEQFF. DNA for the CDR3: TGTGCCAGCAGTTTATCCGGGGAAGAGCAGTTCTTC.

This clone was recorded a few times. The V gene is TRBV5-5, the J gene TRBJ1-2; 10 positions agree with TRBD1. The CDR3 covers 16 residues. Trimming removed 3 bases from V and 3 bases from J; junction bases left unmatched: 8. CDR1 SGHKS and CDR2 YYEKEE come from the germline V gene (reference sequence). In nucleotides, the CDR3 is TGTGCCAGCAGCTCAGCGACCGGGACAGGGGACTATGGCTACACCTTC. Its translation: CASSSATGTGDYGYTF.

This rearrangement joins TRBV5-6 to TRBJ2-7; 8 nucleotides line up with TRBD2. V lost 7 bases, J lost 2 bases, and 8 bases stayed unmatched. Germline V gene data show CDR1 as SGHDT and CDR2 as YYEEEE. CDR3 length equals 14 residues. The CDR3 spells CASGASGGAYEQYF. Written as DNA, the CDR3 is TGTGCCAGCGGAGCTTCGGGGGGGGCCTACGAGCAGTACTTC.

V gene TRBV5-6 combines with J gene TRBJ1-2; D is possibly TRBD1 (6 bases). In germline, CDR1 is SGHDT, CDR2 YYEEEE. V gave up 1 base and J gave up 4 bases, with 14 bases separating them. The CDR3 sequence is 15 residues long. The CDR3 region is CASSLSPGQTYGYTF. The CDR3 DNA is TGTGCCAGCAGCTTGAGCCCAGGACAGACCTATGGCTACACCTTC.

This sequence joins TRBV10-2 and TRBJ2-7, with D possibly TRBD1 on 5 matching bases. The CDR3 spans 13 residues. The V gene's germline CDR1 is WSHSY and CDR2 SAAADI. The V end was cut by 2 bases, the J end by 3 bases, with 8 bases between. The CDR3 DNA reads TGCGCCAGCAGTGAGGGTGACAGCTACGAGCAGTACTTC. It specifies CASSEGDSYEQYF.

The chain links TRBV5-1 to TRBJ1-2; 10 bases agree with TRBD1. The V gene end was trimmed by 0 bases and the J gene end by 4 bases; junction bases not matched to a gene: 3. CDR3 length: 15 residues. Looked up from germline, CDR1 is SGHRS and CDR2 is YFSETQ. The CDR3 reads CASSLAGQGSYGYTF. CDR3 nucleotide sequence: TGCGCCAGCAGCTTGGCGGGACAGGGGAGCTATGGCTACACCTTC.

V gene TRBV7-9 combines with J gene TRBJ2-2; tentatively, D is TRBD1 (6 bases). This CDR3 is built from 16 residues. V lost 4 bases and J 1 base, leaving 13 bases between the germline ends. Germline CDR1 is SEHNR and CDR2 is FQNEAQ (reference sequence). The CDR3 region is CASSSPPGQNTGELFF. CDR3 bases: TGTGCCAGCAGCTCACCCCCGGGACAGAACACCGGGGAGCTGTTTTTT. Using reference TRBV7-9 and TRBJ2-2 for the parts outside the CDR3, the full variable domain is DTGVSQNPRHKITKRGQNVTFRCDPISEHNRLYWYRQTLGQGPEFLTYFQNEAQLEKSRLLSDRFSAERPKGSFSTLEIQRTEQGDSAMYLCASSSPPGQNTGELFFGEGSRLTVL.